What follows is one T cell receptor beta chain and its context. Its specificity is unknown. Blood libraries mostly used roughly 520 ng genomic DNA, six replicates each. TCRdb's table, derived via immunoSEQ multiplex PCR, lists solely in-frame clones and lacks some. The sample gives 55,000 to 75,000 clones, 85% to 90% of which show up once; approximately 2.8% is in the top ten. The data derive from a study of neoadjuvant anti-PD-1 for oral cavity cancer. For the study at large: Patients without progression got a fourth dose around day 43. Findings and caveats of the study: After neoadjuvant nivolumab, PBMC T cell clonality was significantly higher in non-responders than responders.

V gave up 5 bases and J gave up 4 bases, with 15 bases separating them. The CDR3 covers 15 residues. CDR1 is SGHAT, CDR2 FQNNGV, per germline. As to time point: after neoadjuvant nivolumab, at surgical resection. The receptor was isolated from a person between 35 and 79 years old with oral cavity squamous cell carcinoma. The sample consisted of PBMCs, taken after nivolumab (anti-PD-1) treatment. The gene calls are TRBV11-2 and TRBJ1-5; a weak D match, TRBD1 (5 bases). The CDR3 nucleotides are TGTGCCAGCAGCCCTACCGATCAGGGTAATCAGCCCCAGCATTTT. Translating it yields CASSPTDQGNQPQHF.